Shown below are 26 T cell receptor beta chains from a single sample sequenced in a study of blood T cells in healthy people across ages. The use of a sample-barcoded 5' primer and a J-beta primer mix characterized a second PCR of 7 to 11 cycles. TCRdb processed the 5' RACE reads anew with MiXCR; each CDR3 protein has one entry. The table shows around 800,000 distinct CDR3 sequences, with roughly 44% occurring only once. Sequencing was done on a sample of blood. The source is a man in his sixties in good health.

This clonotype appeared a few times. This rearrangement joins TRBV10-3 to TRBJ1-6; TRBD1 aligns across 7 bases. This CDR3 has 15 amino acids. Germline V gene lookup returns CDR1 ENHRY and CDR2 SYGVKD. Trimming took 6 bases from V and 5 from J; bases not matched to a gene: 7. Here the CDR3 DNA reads TGTGCCATCAGCCCCCGACAGGGCAATAATTCACCCCTCCACTTT. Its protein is CAISPRQGNNSPLHF.

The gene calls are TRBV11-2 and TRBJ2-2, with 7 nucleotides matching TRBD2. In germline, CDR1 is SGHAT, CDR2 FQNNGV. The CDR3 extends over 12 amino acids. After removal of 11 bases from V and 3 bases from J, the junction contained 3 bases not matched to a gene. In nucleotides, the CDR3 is TGTGCCGGGGGACTATACACCGGGGAGCTGTTTTTT. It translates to CAGGLYTGELFF.

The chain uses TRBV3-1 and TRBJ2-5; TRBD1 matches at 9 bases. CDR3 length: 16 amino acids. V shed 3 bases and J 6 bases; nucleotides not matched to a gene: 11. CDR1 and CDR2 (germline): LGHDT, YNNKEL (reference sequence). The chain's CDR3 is CASSHSTGQGWKTQYF. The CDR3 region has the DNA TGTGCCAGCAGCCATAGTACGGGACAGGGTTGGAAGACCCAGTACTTC.

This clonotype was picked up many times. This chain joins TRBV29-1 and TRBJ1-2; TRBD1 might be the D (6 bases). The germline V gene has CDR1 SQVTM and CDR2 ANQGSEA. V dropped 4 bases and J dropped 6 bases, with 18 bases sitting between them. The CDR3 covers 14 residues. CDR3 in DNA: TGCAGCGTTGGAAACACGGGGCGGGACAATGGCTACACCTTC. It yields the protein CSVGNTGRDNGYTF. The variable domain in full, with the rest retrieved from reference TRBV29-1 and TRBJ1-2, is SAVISQKPSRDICQRGTSLTIQCQVDSQVTMMFWYRQQPGQSLTLIATANQGSEATYESGFVIDKFPISRPNLTFSTLTVSNMSPEDSSIYLCSVGNTGRDNGYTFGSGTRLTVV.

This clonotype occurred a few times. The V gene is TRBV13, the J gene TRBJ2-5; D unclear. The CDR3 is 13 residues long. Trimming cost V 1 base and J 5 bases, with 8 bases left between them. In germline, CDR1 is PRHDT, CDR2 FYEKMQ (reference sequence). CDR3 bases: TGTGCCAGCAGCTTAGTGGACGGGGAGACCCAGTACTTC. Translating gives CASSLVDGETQYF.

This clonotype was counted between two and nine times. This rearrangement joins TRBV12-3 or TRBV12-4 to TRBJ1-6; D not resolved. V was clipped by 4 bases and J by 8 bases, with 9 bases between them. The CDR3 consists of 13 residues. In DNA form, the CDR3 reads TGTGCCAGCAGTTCCAGAGGAGATTCACCCCTCCACTTT. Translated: CASSSRGDSPLHF.

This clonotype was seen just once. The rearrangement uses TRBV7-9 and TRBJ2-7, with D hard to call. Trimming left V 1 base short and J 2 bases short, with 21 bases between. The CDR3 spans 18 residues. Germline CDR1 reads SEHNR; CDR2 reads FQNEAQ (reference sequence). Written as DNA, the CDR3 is TGTGCCAGCAGCTTAGAGGCCGCCGGAGACCAAGAAGCCTACGAGCAGTACTTC. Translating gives CASSLEAAGDQEAYEQYF.

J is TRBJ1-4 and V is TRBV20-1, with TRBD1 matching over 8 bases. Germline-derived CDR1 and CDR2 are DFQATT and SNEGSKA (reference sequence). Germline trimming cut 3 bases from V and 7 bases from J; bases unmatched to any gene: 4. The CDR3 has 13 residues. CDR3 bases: TGCAGTGCTAGTCGCGGACAGGGTGAAAAACTGTTTTTT. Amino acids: CSASRGQGEKLFF.

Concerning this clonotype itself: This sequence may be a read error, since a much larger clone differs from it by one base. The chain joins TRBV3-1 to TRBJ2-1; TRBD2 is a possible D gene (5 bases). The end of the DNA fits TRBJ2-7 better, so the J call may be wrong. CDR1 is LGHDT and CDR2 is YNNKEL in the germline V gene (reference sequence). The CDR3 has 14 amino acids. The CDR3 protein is CASSRTQSYNEQYF. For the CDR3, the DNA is TGTGCCAGCAGCCGGACTCAGTCCTACAATGAGCAGTACTTC.

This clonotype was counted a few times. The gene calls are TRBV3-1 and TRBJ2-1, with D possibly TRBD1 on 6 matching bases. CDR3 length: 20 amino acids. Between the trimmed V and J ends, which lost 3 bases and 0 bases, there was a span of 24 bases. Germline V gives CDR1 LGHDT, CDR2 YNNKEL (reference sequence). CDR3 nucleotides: TGTGCCAGCAGCCACTTTGGGCAGGGGTTAAGGGGAAGCTCCTACAATGAGCAGTTCTTC. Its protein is CASSHFGQGLRGSSYNEQFF.

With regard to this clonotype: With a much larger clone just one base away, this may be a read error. CDR3 coding DNA: TGTGCCTGGAGGAGGGGCAGGCCCTATGGCTACACCTTC. Translation: CAWRRGRPYGYTF. The rearrangement links TRBV30 to TRBJ1-2; D possibly corresponds to TRBD1 (5 bases). Germline V gives CDR1 GTSNPN, CDR2 SVGIG (reference sequence). The CDR3 length is 13 residues. Trimming took 3 bases from V and 4 from J, leaving 12 bases between them.

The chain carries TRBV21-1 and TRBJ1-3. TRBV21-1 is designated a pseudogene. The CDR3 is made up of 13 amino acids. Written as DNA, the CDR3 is TGTGCCAGCAATGGAAAACGCACGGACACCATATATTTT. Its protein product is CASNGKRTDTIYF.

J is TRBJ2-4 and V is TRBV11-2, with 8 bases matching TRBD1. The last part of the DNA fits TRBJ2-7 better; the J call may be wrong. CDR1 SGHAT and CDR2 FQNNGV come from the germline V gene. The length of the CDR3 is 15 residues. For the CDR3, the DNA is TGTGCCAGCAGCTTTCGGGACAGGCTTCCCTACGAGCAGTACTTC. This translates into CASSFRDRLPYEQYF.

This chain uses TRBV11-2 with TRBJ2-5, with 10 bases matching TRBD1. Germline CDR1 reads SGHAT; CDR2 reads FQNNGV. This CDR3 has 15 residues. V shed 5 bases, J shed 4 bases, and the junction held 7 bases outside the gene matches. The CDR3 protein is CASSRDRGNGETQYF. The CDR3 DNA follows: TGTGCCAGCAGCCGGGACAGGGGTAATGGAGAGACCCAGTACTTC.

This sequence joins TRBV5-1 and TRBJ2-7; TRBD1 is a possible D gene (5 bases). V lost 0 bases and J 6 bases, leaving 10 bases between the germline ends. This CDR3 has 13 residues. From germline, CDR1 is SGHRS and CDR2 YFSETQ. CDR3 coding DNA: TGCGCCAGCAGCTTGGCGCCAGGGTTCGAGCAGTACTTC. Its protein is CASSLAPGFEQYF.

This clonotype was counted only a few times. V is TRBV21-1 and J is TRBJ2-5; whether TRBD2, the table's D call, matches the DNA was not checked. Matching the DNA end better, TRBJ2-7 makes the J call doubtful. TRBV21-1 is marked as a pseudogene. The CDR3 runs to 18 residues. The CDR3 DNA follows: TGTGCCAGCAGCACCAGAACGGGACTAGCGGGATGCGGGTCCGAGCAGTACTTC. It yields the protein CASSTRTGLAGCGSEQYF.

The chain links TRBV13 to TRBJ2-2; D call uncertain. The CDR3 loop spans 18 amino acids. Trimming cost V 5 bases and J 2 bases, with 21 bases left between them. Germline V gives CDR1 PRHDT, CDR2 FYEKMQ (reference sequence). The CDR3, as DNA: TGTGCCAGCAGCCTCACAGACCTGGGTGGTTCCAACACCGGGGAGCTGTTTTTT. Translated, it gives CASSLTDLGGSNTGELFF.

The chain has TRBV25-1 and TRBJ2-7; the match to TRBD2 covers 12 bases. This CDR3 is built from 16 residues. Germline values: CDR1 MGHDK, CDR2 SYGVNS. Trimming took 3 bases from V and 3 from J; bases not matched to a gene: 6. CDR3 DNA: TGTGCCAGCAGTGACAAACTAGCGGGGGGCAGCTACGAGCAGTACTTC. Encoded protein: CASSDKLAGGSYEQYF.

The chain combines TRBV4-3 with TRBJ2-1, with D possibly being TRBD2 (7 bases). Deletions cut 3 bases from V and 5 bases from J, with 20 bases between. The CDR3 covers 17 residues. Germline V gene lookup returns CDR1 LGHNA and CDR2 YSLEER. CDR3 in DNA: TGCGCCAGCAGCCATGGGAGGGTGGGGGCTAGCGACAATGAGCAGTTCTTC. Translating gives CASSHGRVGASDNEQFF.

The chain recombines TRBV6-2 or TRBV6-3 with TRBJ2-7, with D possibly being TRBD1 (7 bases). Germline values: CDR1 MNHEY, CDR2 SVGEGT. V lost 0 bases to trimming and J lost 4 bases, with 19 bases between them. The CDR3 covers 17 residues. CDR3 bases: TGTGCCAGCAGTTACTCTGCGGAGGGACAGACATTTTACGAGCAGTACTTC. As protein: CASSYSAEGQTFYEQYF.

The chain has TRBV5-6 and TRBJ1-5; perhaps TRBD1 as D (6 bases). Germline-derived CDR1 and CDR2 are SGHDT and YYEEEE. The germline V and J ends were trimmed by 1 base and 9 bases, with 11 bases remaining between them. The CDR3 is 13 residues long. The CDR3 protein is CASSLRGDWPQHF. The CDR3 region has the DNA TGTGCCAGCAGCTTGAGGGGGGATTGGCCCCAGCATTTT.

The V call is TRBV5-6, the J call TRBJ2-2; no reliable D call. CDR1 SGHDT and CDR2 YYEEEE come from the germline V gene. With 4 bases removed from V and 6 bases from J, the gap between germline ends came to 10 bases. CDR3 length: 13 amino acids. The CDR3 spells CASSHSDPGELFF. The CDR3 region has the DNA TGTGCCAGCAGCCATTCAGACCCCGGGGAGCTGTTTTTT.

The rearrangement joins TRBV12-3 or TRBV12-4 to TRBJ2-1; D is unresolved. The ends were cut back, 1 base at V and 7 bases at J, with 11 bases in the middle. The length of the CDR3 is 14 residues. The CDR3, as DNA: TGTGCCAGCAGTTTAGGATCCCCGCGGAATGAGCAGTTCTTC. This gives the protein CASSLGSPRNEQFF.

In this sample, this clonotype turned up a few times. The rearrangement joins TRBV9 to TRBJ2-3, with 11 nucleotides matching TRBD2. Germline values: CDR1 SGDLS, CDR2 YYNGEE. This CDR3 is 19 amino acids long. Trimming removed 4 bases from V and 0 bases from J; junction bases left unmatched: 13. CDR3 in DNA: TGTGCCAGCAGCCCTCATGGTACTAGCGGGGGAGCTAGCACAGATACGCAGTATTTT. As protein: CASSPHGTSGGASTDTQYF.

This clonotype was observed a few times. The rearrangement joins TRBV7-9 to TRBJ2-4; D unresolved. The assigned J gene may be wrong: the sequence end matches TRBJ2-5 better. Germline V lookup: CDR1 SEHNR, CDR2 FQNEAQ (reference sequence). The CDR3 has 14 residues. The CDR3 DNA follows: TGTGCCAGCAGCTTAGCGGCCTCGACAGAGACCCAGTACTTC. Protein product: CASSLAASTETQYF.

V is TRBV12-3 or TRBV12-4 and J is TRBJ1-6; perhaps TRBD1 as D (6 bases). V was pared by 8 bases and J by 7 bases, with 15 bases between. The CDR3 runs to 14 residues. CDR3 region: CASVGQGRNSPLHF. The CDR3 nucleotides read TGTGCCAGCGTTGGCCAGGGGAGAAATTCACCCCTCCACTTT.